The clone carrying this TCR beta chain was counted a few times. The data were obtained in a study of blood T cell repertoires in COVID-19. Whole-study context: Samples of COVID-19 (acute and convalescent) were obtained from the United States, Italy and Spain.

V dropped 2 bases and J dropped 1; count of bases not matched to a gene: 2. CDR1 is SGHDN, CDR2 FVKESK, per germline. This CDR3 region has 16 residues. Methods used by the authors: It was from reference gene primer amplification that nucleated cell counts were estimated. The table came from immunoSEQ multiplex PCR; TCRdb's copy has only in-frame clones and leaves some out. V and J calls and clone size are as listed in that table; D and trimming were resolved from the DNA. The table has some 57,000 clones, almost 90% seen once. This TCR came from a man in his sixties with active COVID-19. The chain has TRBV14 and TRBJ2-3; 11 bases line up with TRBD2. The sample was peripheral blood. The CDR3 bases are TGTGCCAGCAGCCAACTTAGCGGGAGGGGCACAGATACGCAGTATTTT. Translated, it gives CASSQLSGRGTDTQYF.